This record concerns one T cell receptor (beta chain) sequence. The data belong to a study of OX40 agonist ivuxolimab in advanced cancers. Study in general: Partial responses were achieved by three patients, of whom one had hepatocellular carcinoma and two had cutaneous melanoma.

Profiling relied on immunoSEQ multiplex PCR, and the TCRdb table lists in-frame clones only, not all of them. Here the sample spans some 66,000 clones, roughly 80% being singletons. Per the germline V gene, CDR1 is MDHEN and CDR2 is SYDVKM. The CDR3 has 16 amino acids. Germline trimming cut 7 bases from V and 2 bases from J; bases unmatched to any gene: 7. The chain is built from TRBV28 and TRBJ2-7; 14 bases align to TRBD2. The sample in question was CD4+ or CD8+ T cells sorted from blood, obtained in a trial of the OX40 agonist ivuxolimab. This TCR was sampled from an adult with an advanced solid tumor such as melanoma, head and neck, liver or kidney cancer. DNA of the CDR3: TGTGCCAGCATTGGGACTAGCGGGAGCCGTCCCTACGAGCAGTACTTC. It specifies CASIGTSGSRPYEQYF.